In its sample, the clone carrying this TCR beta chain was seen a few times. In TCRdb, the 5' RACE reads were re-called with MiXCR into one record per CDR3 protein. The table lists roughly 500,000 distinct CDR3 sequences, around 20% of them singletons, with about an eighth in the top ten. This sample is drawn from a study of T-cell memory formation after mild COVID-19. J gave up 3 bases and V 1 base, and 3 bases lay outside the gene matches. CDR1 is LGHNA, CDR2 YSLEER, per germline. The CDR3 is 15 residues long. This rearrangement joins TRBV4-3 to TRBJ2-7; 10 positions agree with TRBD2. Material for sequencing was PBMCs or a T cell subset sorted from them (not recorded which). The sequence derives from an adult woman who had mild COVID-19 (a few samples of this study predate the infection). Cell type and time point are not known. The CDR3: CASSQGSSGSYEQYF. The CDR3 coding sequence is TGCGCCAGCAGCCAAGGTTCTAGCGGGAGCTACGAGCAGTACTTC.